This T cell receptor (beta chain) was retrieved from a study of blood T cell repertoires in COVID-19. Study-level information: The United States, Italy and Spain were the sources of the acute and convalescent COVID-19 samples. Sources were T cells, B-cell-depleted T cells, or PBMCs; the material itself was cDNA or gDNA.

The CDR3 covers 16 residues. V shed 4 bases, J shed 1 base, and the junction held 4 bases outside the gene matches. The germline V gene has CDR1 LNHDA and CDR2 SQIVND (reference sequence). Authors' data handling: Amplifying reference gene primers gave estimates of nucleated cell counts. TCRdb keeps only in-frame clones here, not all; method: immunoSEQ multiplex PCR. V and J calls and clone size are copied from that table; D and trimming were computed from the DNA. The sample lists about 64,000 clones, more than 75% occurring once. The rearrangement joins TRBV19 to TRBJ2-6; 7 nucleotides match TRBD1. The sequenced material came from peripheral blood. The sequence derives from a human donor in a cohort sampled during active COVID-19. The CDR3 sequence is CASSTQTGSGANVLTF. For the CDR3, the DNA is TGTGCCAGTAGTACACAGACAGGGTCTGGGGCCAACGTCCTGACTTTC.